These T cell receptor beta chains were read from a single sample in a study of human T cells and chemical hapten exposure. TCRdb re-called the RACE reads with MiXCR, one entry per CDR3 protein. The data show roughly 100,000 distinct CDR3 sequences, 8% to 13% seen once. Sequencing was performed on whole blood, taken in connection with sensitization to the hapten diphenylcyclopropenone (DPC). All receptors derive from a middle-aged woman with alopecia areata. Some clones in this sample may be carry-over from other donors' samples. Both conserved end residues are part of each CDR3. D genes are given only for firm matches. Some rows have no size entry. The others give once, few or many, or a class for an expanded clone.

NA,TRBV19,NA,TRBJ1-5,TGTGCCAGTAGTCCTTTAAATCAGCCCCAGCATTTT,CASSPLNQPQHF
many,TRBV7-3,NA,TRBJ1-1,TGTGCCAGCAGCTTCCCAGGGCGCTTGAACACTGAAGCTTTCTTT,CASSFPGRLNTEAFF
NA,TRBV11-3,TRBD2,TRBJ2-3,TGTGCCAGCCGGCGGGGGGGAGGCACAGATACGCAGTATTTT,CASRRGGGTDTQYF
NA,TRBV5-1,NA,TRBJ2-2,TGCGCCAGCGAGGAGGGGGGGCGAACCGGGGAGCTGTTTTTT,CASEEGGRTGELFF
many,TRBV29-1,TRBD1,TRBJ2-2,TGCAGCGTTTTACAGGGGGCGCACACCGGGGAGCTGTTTTTT,CSVLQGAHTGELFF
few,TRBV30,NA,TRBJ2-7,TGTGCCTGGAGAGCCGACGGAGCCTACGAGCAGTACTTC,CAWRADGAYEQYF
NA,TRBV6-2/TRBV6-3,TRBD2,TRBJ2-1,TGTGCCAGCAGAAGCGGGAGGCCCTACAATGAGCAGTTCTTC,CASRSGRPYNEQFF
NA,TRBV30,NA,TRBJ1-5,TGTGCCTGGAGCCGCGACGGTTATCAGCCCCAGCATTTT,CAWSRDGYQPQHF
medium-sized,TRBV7-9,TRBD1,TRBJ2-4,TGTGCCAGCAGCTTAGAAGGGGGCTCGGTCATTCAGTACTTC,CASSLEGGSVIQYF
few,TRBV6-5,TRBD2,TRBJ2-3,TGTGCCAGCACCATAGGACTAGCGTCGGATACGCAGTATTTT,CASTIGLASDTQYF
few,TRBV7-2,TRBD1,TRBJ1-2,TGTGCCAGCAGCCGACAGGGGGCCCGTGGGGATGGCTACACCTTC,CASSRQGARGDGYTF
many,TRBV6-6,NA,TRBJ1-5,TGTGCCAGCAGTTACTCGACCGTCAATCAGCCCCAGCATTTT,CASSYSTVNQPQHF
many,TRBV3-1,NA,TRBJ2-6,TGTGCCAGCAGCCAAGGGGGTCCGTCCGGGGCCAACGTCCTGACTTTC,CASSQGGPSGANVLTF
NA,TRBV5-1,NA,TRBJ2-1,TGCGCCAGCAAAGTCGTGGCGGGCTCCTACAATGAGCAGTTCTTC,CASKVVAGSYNEQFF
few,TRBV5-1,NA,TRBJ1-2,TGCGCCAGCAGCTTGGAGCGGGCTAACTATGGCTACACCTTC,CASSLERANYGYTF
few,TRBV20-1,NA,TRBJ2-5,TGCAGTGCTAGAGATTTACATGGGGAGACCCAGTACTTC,CSARDLHGETQYF
NA,TRBV20-1,NA,TRBJ2-3,TGCAGTGCTAGTTACCGTGCAGATACGCAGTATTTT,CSASYRADTQYF
many,TRBV19,NA,TRBJ2-2,TGTGCCAGTAGCTCCTCCGGATGGGGTCCCGGGGAGCTGTTTTTT,CASSSSGWGPGELFF
NA,TRBV7-9,TRBD2,TRBJ2-1,TGTGCCAGCTCCAGGGACTACGAGCAGTTCTTC,CASSRDYEQFF
NA,TRBV6-1,TRBD2,TRBJ2-2,TGTGCCAGCAGTCTTTCTCTGGGGGGGAGGACCGGGGAGCTGTTTTTT,CASSLSLGGRTGELFF
many,TRBV3-1,NA,TRBJ2-4,TGTGCCAGCAGCCAAGATGGGTCCAGAGCCTCCAAAAACATTCAGTACTTC,CASSQDGSRASKNIQYF
few,TRBV30,NA,TRBJ1-2,TGTGCCTGGAGTGTGTCGCCCTATGGCTACACCTTC,CAWSVSPYGYTF
few,TRBV3-1,TRBD1,TRBJ1-1,TGTGCCAGCAGCCATCTAGGGGGCAACACTGAAGCTTTCTTT,CASSHLGGNTEAFF
NA,TRBV7-6,TRBD1,TRBJ1-2,TGTGCCAGCAGCCTCCAGACAGGGGCGTTAGCTAACTATGGCTACACCTTC,CASSLQTGALANYGYTF
few,TRBV6-5,NA,TRBJ1-6,TGTGCCAGCAGGGGCGAAGGGACGGGTTCACCCCTCCACTTT,CASRGEGTGSPLHF
few,TRBV29-1,NA,TRBJ2-4,TGCAGCGTTGACAGGGCTGGCATTCAGTACTTC,CSVDRAGIQYF
few,TRBV20-1,NA,TRBJ1-1,TGCAGTGCTAGTGTACCTCAGGGAGGTGGGAACACTGAAGCTTTCTTT,CSASVPQGGGNTEAFF
few,TRBV6-6,TRBD2,TRBJ2-3,TGTGCCGTAGCAAGGCAGGCTAGCGGGCCCACAGATACGCAGTATTTT,CAVARQASGPTDTQYF
many,TRBV7-9,TRBD2,TRBJ2-7,TGTGCCAGCAGCCCGCATCCGTCGGGGGGAGAGCAGTACTTC,CASSPHPSGGEQYF
many,TRBV4-1,NA,TRBJ2-5,TGCGCCAGCAGCCCCCGCCTTACAGGACTTCAAGAGACCCAGTACTTC,CASSPRLTGLQETQYF